A selection of T cell receptor beta chains follows, all from one sample in a study of T cell repertoires in cytomegalovirus infection. These receptors have no identified antigens. In TCRdb, the reads were re-called with MiXCR into one record per CDR3 protein. The sample carries about 570,000 distinct CDR3 sequences, under 45% recorded once. Sequencing used cultured PBMCs, obtained from culture after CMV antigen stimulation. These receptors were obtained from a human donor in good health (CMV status not recorded). Some clones in this sample may be carry-over from other donors' samples. The conserved cysteine and the conserved F or W are not part of the CDR3 here. A D gene is named only where the DNA matches it firmly.

j_call d_call v_call cdr3_aa
TRBJ2-1 . TRBV5-1 ASSSQRPSLTNEQF
TRBJ2-3 TRBD1 TRBV12-3/TRBV12-4 ASRKTGGADTQY
TRBJ1-1 . TRBV7-6 ASSSPRGIGTEAF
TRBJ2-3 . TRBV7-3 ASSRPRDGDTQY
TRBJ2-3 . TRBV10-2 ASRTSPGDTQY
TRBJ1-2 . TRBV12-3/TRBV12-4 ASSFGLLGYT
TRBJ2-4 TRBD1 TRBV6-1 ASSSGQGNIQY
TRBJ2-3 TRBD2 TRBV11-2 ASIWAGGTDTQY
TRBJ2-1 TRBD2 TRBV19 ASSPSSGKWYNEQF
TRBJ2-3 . TRBV10-3 AIGPGNTDTQY
TRBJ2-7 TRBD2 TRBV20-1 SARTPGGGFYEQY
TRBJ2-1 . TRBV19 ASNQGGRYNEQF
TRBJ2-1 TRBD1 TRBV6-4 ASSESQGVDEQF
TRBJ2-5 TRBD1 TRBV10-3 AIKADRGEETQY
TRBJ2-7 . TRBV7-4 ASGQAYEQY
TRBJ2-7 TRBD2 TRBV7-2 ASSLGKLAGAHEQY
TRBJ2-5 . TRBV13 ASSPWGVGQETQY
TRBJ2-5 . TRBV12-3/TRBV12-4 ASSLLAETQY
TRBJ2-1 . TRBV7-6 ASSPWARERDLISYNEQF
TRBJ2-1 TRBD2 TRBV6-1 ASNSGARNNEQF
TRBJ2-3 . TRBV7-2 ASSPRASRTDTQY
TRBJ2-7 TRBD1 TRBV20-1 SAPGTGEYEQY